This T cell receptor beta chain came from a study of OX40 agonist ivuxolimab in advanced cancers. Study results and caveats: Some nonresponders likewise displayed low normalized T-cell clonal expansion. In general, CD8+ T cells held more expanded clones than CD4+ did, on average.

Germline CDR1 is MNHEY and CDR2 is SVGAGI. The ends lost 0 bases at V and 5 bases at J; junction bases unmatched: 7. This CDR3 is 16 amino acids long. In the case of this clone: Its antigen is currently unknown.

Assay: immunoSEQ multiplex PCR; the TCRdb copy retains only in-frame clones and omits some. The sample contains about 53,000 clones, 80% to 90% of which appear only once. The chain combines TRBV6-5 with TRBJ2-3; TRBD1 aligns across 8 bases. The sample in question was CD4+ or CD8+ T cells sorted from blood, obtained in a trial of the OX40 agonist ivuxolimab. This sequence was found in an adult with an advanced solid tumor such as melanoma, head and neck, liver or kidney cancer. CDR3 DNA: TGTGCCAGCAGTTACTCGATCTCACAGGGGGGAGATACGCAGTATTTT. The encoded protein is CASSYSISQGGDTQYF.